A single sample is the source of the 21 T cell receptor beta chains below, sequenced in a study of blood T cell repertoires in COVID-19. TCRdb's copy holds only in-frame clones and misses some; the assay was immunoSEQ multiplex PCR. This repertoire shows about 220,000 clones, 86% found once; its top ten account for 10%. Sequencing used peripheral blood. The receptors originated from a woman aged 50 to 65 with COVID-19, enrolled during active disease.

The chain carries TRBV19 and TRBJ1-2, with 11 bases lining up with TRBD1. The germline CDR1 and CDR2 sequences are LNHDA and SQIVND (reference sequence). CDR3 length equals 15 residues. Trimming took 5 bases from V and 7 from J; bases not matched to a gene: 9. CDR3 loop: CASSPAGTGGFGYTF. DNA for the CDR3: TGTGCCAGTAGTCCTGCAGGGACAGGGGGTTTTGGCTACACCTTC.

The chain recombines TRBV30 with TRBJ1-2, with TRBD1 matching 7 bases. CDR1 GTSNPN and CDR2 SVGIG come from the germline V gene (reference sequence). The length of the CDR3 is 12 residues. With 4 bases clipped from V and 8 bases from J, the junction kept 7 bases outside the gene matches. The DNA for the CDR3 is TGTGCCTGGAACAGGGGCGGGTTGGGCTACACCTTC. It encodes CAWNRGGLGYTF.

CDR3 residues: CASSLDRGGNTIYF. The CDR3 nucleotides read TGTGCCAGCAGCTTAGACAGGGGTGGAAACACCATATATTTT. V is TRBV13 and J is TRBJ1-3; 7 nucleotides match TRBD1. Per the germline V gene, CDR1 is PRHDT and CDR2 is FYEKMQ (reference sequence). Trimming at V came to 1 base and at J to 3 bases, leaving 0 bases not matched to a gene. This CDR3 comprises 14 residues.

The chain couples TRBV4-1 to TRBJ2-1, with 11 bases fitting TRBD2. V shed 1 base, J shed 7 bases, and the junction held 3 bases outside the gene matches. Germline CDR1 and CDR2: MGHRA and YSYEKL. The CDR3 runs 15 residues. Written as DNA, the CDR3 is TGCGCCAGCAGCCAAGTGGCTAGCGGGGGGAATGAGCAGTTCTTC. Translated: CASSQVASGGNEQFF.

The chain links TRBV5-1 to TRBJ1-1, with TRBD1 matching over 8 bases. The V and J ends lost 5 bases and 1 base, in that order; junction bases with no gene match: 7. Germline-derived CDR1 and CDR2 are SGHRS and YFSETQ. The CDR3 covers 15 residues. DNA of the CDR3: TGCGCCAGCAGAAGCCCCGGGACAGGGAACACTGAAGCTTTCTTT. The encoded protein is CASRSPGTGNTEAFF.

V and J are TRBV14 and TRBJ2-1; D unclear. CDR3 size: 13 residues. The germline gives CDR1 SGHDN, CDR2 FVKESK. Deletions cut 1 base from V and 9 bases from J, with 10 bases between. This CDR3 reads CASSQATVGEQFF. The CDR3 coding sequence is TGTGCCAGCAGCCAAGCCACAGTAGGTGAGCAGTTCTTC.

The V call is TRBV5-6, the J call TRBJ2-7; a weak D match, TRBD1 (6 bases). CDR3 length equals 16 residues. Germline CDR1 SGHDT, CDR2 YYEEEE. V was shortened by 2 bases and J by 5 bases, with 20 bases between the two germline ends. CDR3 coding DNA: TGTGCCAGCAGCTTAAAAATTAACAGGGAATTACACGAGCAGTACTTC. Its protein product is CASSLKINRELHEQYF.

A single count supports this clone. This sequence joins TRBV5-4 and TRBJ2-7; D ambiguous. Germline lookup yields CDR1 SGHNT and CDR2 YYREEE (reference sequence). V lost 4 bases, J lost 5 bases, and 16 bases lay in between. The length of the CDR3 is 14 residues. The CDR3 sequence: CASSVNIYGHEQYF. The CDR3 coding sequence is TGTGCCAGCAGCGTCAATATCTACGGTCACGAGCAGTACTTC.

V usage is TRBV11-3 and J usage is TRBJ1-1; no reliable D call. The germline V gene has CDR1 SGHNT and CDR2 YENEEA. V was pared by 3 bases and J by 0 bases, with 8 bases between. The CDR3 loop spans 14 amino acids. The CDR3 reads CASSFRRMNTEAFF. The CDR3 nucleotides read TGTGCCAGCAGCTTTCGGCGGATGAACACTGAAGCTTTCTTT.

The rearrangement joins TRBV18 to TRBJ1-1; D might be TRBD1 (5 bases). Trimming left V 3 bases short and J 8 bases short, with 10 bases between. This CDR3 contains 12 residues. Germline CDR1 KGHSH, CDR2 LQKENI. The CDR3 coding sequence is TGTGCCAGCTCACCCGTGGGGGGAGAAGCTTTCTTT. Amino acids: CASSPVGGEAFF.

The V call is TRBV12-5, the J call TRBJ2-2; a possible D gene is TRBD2 (5 bases). This CDR3 is built from 14 residues. Germline V CDR1 and CDR2: LGHNT, FRNRAP. With 5 bases removed from V and 2 bases from J, the gap between germline ends came to 9 bases. The CDR3 DNA is TGTGCTAGTGGTCCTGAGGGTAACACCGGGGAGCTGTTTTTT. This codes for CASGPEGNTGELFF. The full variable domain, rest sourced from reference TRBV12-5 and TRBJ2-2, is DARVTQTPRHKVTEMGQEVTMRCQPILGHNTVFWYRQTMMQGLELLAYFRNRAPLDDSGMPKDRFSAEMPDATLATLKIQPSEPRDSAVYFCASGPEGNTGELFFGEGSRLTVL.

This chain links TRBV5-4 with TRBJ2-5; the D gene is possibly TRBD2 (6 bases). The CDR3 loop spans 14 amino acids. With 8 bases removed from V and 3 bases from J, the gap between germline ends came to 17 bases. Germline V gene lookup returns CDR1 SGHNT and CDR2 YYREEE (reference sequence). The CDR3 region is CASLELGGKETQYF. The DNA for the CDR3 is TGTGCCAGTCTGGAACTTGGCGGGAAAGAGACCCAGTACTTC.

J is TRBJ2-7 and V is TRBV3-1 (or the pseudogene TRBV3-2); 10 bases map to TRBD1. The CDR3 contains 15 residues. From germline, CDR1 is LGHDT and CDR2 YNNKEL (reference sequence). With V trimmed by 3 bases and J by 1 base, 3 bases remained unmatched. The CDR3 nucleotides are TGTGCCAGCAGCCAGTGGGGACAGGGGTCCTACGAGCAGTACTTC. It encodes CASSQWGQGSYEQYF.

This chain joins TRBV11-3 and TRBJ2-7, with TRBD2 matching over 13 bases. With V trimmed by 5 bases and J by 7 bases, 14 bases remained unmatched. CDR1 is SGHNT and CDR2 is YENEEA in the germline V gene. The CDR3 consists of 17 residues. This CDR3 reads CASSQRRGLAGAGEQYF. The DNA for the CDR3 is TGTGCCAGCAGCCAAAGACGCGGACTAGCGGGGGCGGGGGAGCAGTACTTC.

The chain couples TRBV14 to TRBJ1-4; 7 nucleotides line up with TRBD1. The CDR3 has 15 residues. Germline trimming cut 4 bases from V and 7 bases from J; bases unmatched to any gene: 9. The germline V gene encodes CDR1 SGHDN and CDR2 FVKESK. CDR3 nucleotides: TGTGCCAGCAGCCCGAGACAGGGACGTAGTGAAAAACTGTTTTTT. It yields the protein CASSPRQGRSEKLFF. Full variable domain (remainder filled in from reference TRBV14 and TRBJ1-4): EAGVTQFPSHSVIEKGQTVTLRCDPISGHDNLYWYRRVMGKEIKFLLHFVKESKQDESGMPNNRFLAERTGGTYSTLKVQPAELEDSGVYFCASSPRQGRSEKLFFGSGTQLSVL.

The chain is built from TRBV6-5 and TRBJ2-7; 10 bases are a match to TRBD1. The trim removed 2 bases at V and 2 bases at J, leaving 6 bases unmatched. CDR1 and CDR2 (germline): MNHEY, SVGAGI. The CDR3 runs to 16 residues. The CDR3 spells CASSYLRDRGTYEQYV. The CDR3 nucleotides are TGTGCCAGCAGTTACCTGCGGGACAGGGGAACCTACGAGCAGTACGTC.

The chain employs TRBV21-1 and TRBJ2-7; the table names TRBD1, a call not compared with the DNA. TRBV21-1 is an annotated pseudogene. The CDR3 has 14 residues. CDR3 coding DNA: TGTGCCAGCCCACCGGACAGGGGTACCCACGAGCAGTACGTC. Protein sequence: CASPPDRGTHEQYV.

The CDR3 here is CSVEVGTGEEKLFF. The CDR3, as DNA: TGCAGCGTTGAAGTAGGGACAGGGGAAGAAAAACTGTTTTTT. The chain combines TRBV29-1 with TRBJ1-4, with TRBD1 identical over 10 bases. Per germline, CDR1 SQVTM and CDR2 ANQGSEA. The V gene end was trimmed by 1 base and the J gene end by 8 bases; junction bases not matched to a gene: 4. The CDR3 covers 14 residues.

J is TRBJ2-1 and V is TRBV19; 7 bases are a match to TRBD1. Per germline, CDR1 LNHDA and CDR2 SQIVND (reference sequence). V was clipped by 5 bases and J by 0 bases; unmatched bases: 4. CDR3 size: 15 residues. In nucleotides, the CDR3 is TGTGCCAGTAGTCGAACAGGGGCCTCCTACAATGAGCAGTTCTTC. It specifies CASSRTGASYNEQFF.

This chain uses TRBV7-2 with TRBJ2-1; 12 positions agree with TRBD2. This CDR3 has 18 residues. Germline CDR1 and CDR2: SGHTA and FQGNSA. With 3 bases clipped from V and 5 bases from J, the junction kept 11 bases outside the gene matches. The CDR3 region is CASSFPARLAGVNNEQFF. The DNA of the CDR3 is TGTGCCAGCAGCTTCCCCGCCCGACTAGCGGGGGTGAACAATGAGCAGTTCTTC.

This chain joins TRBV5-4 and TRBJ1-2, with 7 bases that match TRBD1. V shed 4 bases, J shed 7 bases, and the junction held 7 bases outside the gene matches. Germline V gene data show CDR1 as SGHNT and CDR2 as YYREEE (reference sequence). The CDR3 loop spans 13 amino acids. This CDR3 is CASSRDSLGGYTF. CDR3 sequence (DNA): TGTGCCAGCAGCCGGGACAGCCTCGGTGGCTACACCTTC.